In its sample, the clone carrying this T cell receptor (beta chain) was seen once. Its antigen remains unknown. As defined, naive CD8 cells were CD45RO-negative and positively selected for CCR7, with terminally differentiated effector memory CD45RA+ cells excluded. This sample stems from a study of shared clonotypes between healthy human individuals. Germline CDR1 and CDR2: MNHEY and SMNVEV (reference sequence). Trimming cost V 6 bases and J 7 bases; bases outside gene matches: 3. The CDR3 covers 13 residues. Study conclusions and caveats: The study found 4.5% to 5% of naive CD4 clonotypes shared across a few donors.

Repertoires were generated with immunoSEQ multiplex PCR, while TCRdb's copy carries only in-frame clones and drops some. The table records more than 500,000 clones, approximately 95% of them present only once. Sequencing was carried out using naive CD8+ T cells sorted from blood. This receptor was identified in a woman between 25 and 40 years old in good health. The J gene is TRBJ2-1, the V gene TRBV27; the match to TRBD1 covers 10 bases. The CDR3 nucleotides read TGTGCCAGCAGCGGGGACAGGGGAAATGAGCAGTTCTTC. Translated, it gives CASSGDRGNEQFF.